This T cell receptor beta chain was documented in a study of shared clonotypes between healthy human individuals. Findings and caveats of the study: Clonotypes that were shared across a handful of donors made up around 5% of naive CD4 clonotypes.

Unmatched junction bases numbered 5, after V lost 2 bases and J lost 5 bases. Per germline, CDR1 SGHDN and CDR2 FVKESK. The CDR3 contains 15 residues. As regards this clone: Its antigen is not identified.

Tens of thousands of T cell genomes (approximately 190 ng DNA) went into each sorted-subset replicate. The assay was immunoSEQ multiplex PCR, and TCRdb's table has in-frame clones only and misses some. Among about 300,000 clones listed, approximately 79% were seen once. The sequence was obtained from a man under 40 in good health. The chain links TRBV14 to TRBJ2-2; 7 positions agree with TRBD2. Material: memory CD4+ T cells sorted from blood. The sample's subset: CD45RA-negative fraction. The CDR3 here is CASSQHLSGTGELFF. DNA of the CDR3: TGTGCCAGCAGCCAACACCTTAGCGGGACCGGGGAGCTGTTTTTT.